The TCR beta chain described here comes from a study of blood T cell repertoires in COVID-19. Libraries were prepared by immunoSEQ multiplex PCR; TCRdb keeps only in-frame clonotypes and omits some of them. The sample yields 100,000 to 150,000 clones, roughly three quarters seen once. This CDR3 comprises 16 residues. The germline CDR1 and CDR2 sequences are MGHDK and SYGVNS. Trimming stripped 5 bases from V and 5 bases from J, with 16 bases between. This clone was observed a handful of times. Material for sequencing was peripheral blood. The clonotype was recovered from a woman in her 70s with acute or convalescent COVID-19. V and J are TRBV25-1 and TRBJ1-6; perhaps TRBD1 as D (6 bases). This CDR3 is CASSPPRTANNSPLHF. The CDR3 DNA follows: TGTGCCAGCAGTCCGCCCAGGACAGCTAATAATTCACCCCTCCACTTT.